Sequencing of this T cell receptor (beta chain) was carried out in a study of T-cell reconstitution after alpha-beta-depleted transplantation in children. This clonotype was picked up many times. Per the germline V gene, CDR1 is LGHDT and CDR2 is YNNKEL (reference sequence). CDR3 length: 17 amino acids. V was pared by 2 bases and J by 4 bases, with 19 bases between. Unique molecular identifiers were built into the TCRbeta library. TCRdb re-derived calls from the PCR reads in MiXCR, one entry per CDR3 protein. This table holds 200,000 to 250,000 distinct CDR3 sequences, around 9.5% found once. The source was PBMCs from the stem cell graft donor, collected from the stem cell graft. The rearrangement joins TRBV3-1 to TRBJ2-3, with D tentatively TRBD1 or TRBD2 (7 bases each). The receptor's source is a human donor who donated a stem cell graft to a child with acute lymphoblastic leukemia. The CDR3 DNA sequence: TGTGCCAGCAGCCAACCTCGACAGGGAGGGACGCCAGATACGCAGTATTTT. Protein sequence: CASSQPRQGGTPDTQYF.